This T cell receptor beta chain was obtained from a study of T cell responses to AZD1222 COVID-19 vaccine. Points from the study as a whole: AZD1222 recipients seropositive at baseline numbered only six or seven.

Some clones are missing from TCRdb's copy, which holds only in-frame ones; the method was immunoSEQ multiplex PCR. Among some 49,000 clones listed, about 87% were seen once. Worth noting for this clone: Its specificity is unknown.

Material: peripheral blood, obtained 28 days after the second AZD1222 dose. The sequence came from an adult who received the AZD1222 COVID-19 vaccine.

CDR3 protein: CASSLGSGAYSYEQYF. DNA of the CDR3: TGTGCCAGCAGCTTGGGATCCGGGGCTTACTCCTACGAGCAGTACTTC. This chain connects TRBV5-5 to TRBJ2-7, with D possibly being TRBD1 or TRBD2 (5 bases each). CDR3 size: 16 residues. The V end lost 0 bases, the J end lost 0 bases, and 13 bases lay between the germline ends. Germline loops: CDR1 SGHKS, CDR2 YYEKEE (reference sequence).